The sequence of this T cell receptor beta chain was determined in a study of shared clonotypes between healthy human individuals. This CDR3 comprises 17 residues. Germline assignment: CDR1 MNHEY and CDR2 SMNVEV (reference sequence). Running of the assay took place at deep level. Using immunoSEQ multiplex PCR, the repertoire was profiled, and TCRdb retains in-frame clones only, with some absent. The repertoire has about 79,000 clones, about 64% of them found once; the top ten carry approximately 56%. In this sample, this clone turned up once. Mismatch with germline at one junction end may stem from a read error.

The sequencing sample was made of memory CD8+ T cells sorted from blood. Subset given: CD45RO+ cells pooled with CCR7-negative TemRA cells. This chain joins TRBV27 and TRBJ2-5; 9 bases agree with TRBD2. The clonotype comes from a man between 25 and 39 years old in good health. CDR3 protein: CASSSRGRVPPSETKYF. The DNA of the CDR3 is TGTGCCAGCAGTTCGCGCGGGAGGGTTCCCCCTTCAGAGACCAAGTACTTC.